The 22 T cell receptor beta chains below were found in one sample sequenced in a study of T-cell memory formation after mild COVID-19. Via MiXCR, TCRdb re-called the 5' RACE reads, giving one row per CDR3 protein. The table lists approximately 250,000 distinct CDR3 sequences, 16% of them singletons. Sequenced: PBMCs or a T cell subset sorted from them (not recorded which). These receptors all come from a young man who had mild COVID-19 (a few samples of this study predate the infection). Cell type and time point are not known.

The J gene is TRBJ2-5, the V gene TRBV7-9; TRBD2 matches 7 bases. The CDR3 totals 12 residues. The trim removed 4 bases at V and 9 bases at J, leaving 5 bases unmatched. Germline loops: CDR1 SEHNR, CDR2 FQNEAQ (reference sequence). In DNA, the CDR3 is TGTGCCAGCAGCTCCGGGGCGGGGGCCCAGTACTTC. Protein sequence: CASSSGAGAQYF.

The chain uses TRBV11-2 and TRBJ2-7; D perhaps matches TRBD1 (6 bases). The germline gives CDR1 SGHAT, CDR2 FQNNGV. The CDR3 sequence is 12 residues long. V lost 5 bases and J lost 2, with 7 bases in between. The CDR3 sequence is CASSPGAYEQYV. The CDR3 coding sequence is TGTGCCAGCAGCCCAGGGGCCTACGAGCAGTACGTC.

This sequence joins TRBV18 and TRBJ1-6, with D possibly matching TRBD1 (6 bases). The V and J ends lost 3 bases and 8 bases respectively, with 11 bases between them. The germline V gene has CDR1 KGHSH and CDR2 LQKENI. The CDR3 is 14 residues long. The CDR3 reads CASSPGAAHSPLHF. CDR3 in DNA: TGTGCCAGCTCACCGGGGGCCGCCCATTCACCCCTCCACTTT. Together with reference TRBV18 and TRBJ1-6, the CDR3 gives the full variable domain: NAGVMQNPRHLVRRRGQEARLRCSPMKGHSHVYWYRQLPEEGLKFMVYLQKENIIDESGMPKERFSAEFPKEGPSILRIQQVVRGDSAAYFCASSPGAAHSPLHFGNGTRLTVT.

In this sample, this clonotype turned up a few times. The chain combines TRBV20-1 with TRBJ1-5; D might be TRBD1 (6 bases). The CDR3 is made up of 13 amino acids. V lost 3 bases to trimming and J lost 4 bases, with 10 bases between them. The germline gives CDR1 DFQATT, CDR2 SNEGSKA (reference sequence). CDR3 nucleotides: TGCAGTGCTAGTGGGACACCGAATCAGCCCCAGCATTTT. It translates to CSASGTPNQPQHF.

This clonotype was recorded a few times. This rearrangement joins TRBV12-3 or TRBV12-4 to TRBJ1-1; D unclear. V shed 4 bases and J shed 1 base, with 10 bases lying between them. The CDR3 is made up of 14 amino acids. The CDR3 here is CASSSYSGNTEAFF. As DNA, the CDR3 is TGTGCCAGCAGTTCCTACAGTGGGAACACTGAAGCTTTCTTT.

The V call is TRBV27, the J call TRBJ2-7, with no clear D. Trimming took off 6 bases at V and 6 bases at J, with 21 bases between the two ends. The CDR3 sequence is 15 residues long. The germline CDR1 and CDR2 sequences are MNHEY and SMNVEV (reference sequence). The CDR3, as DNA: TGTGCCAGCAGCCCACGATATCTCCTTATCTCCGAGCAGTACTTC. Its protein is CASSPRYLLISEQYF.

This clonotype was counted between two and nine times. V and J are TRBV6-2 or TRBV6-3 and TRBJ1-1, with D possibly matching TRBD1 (5 bases). CDR3 size: 16 residues. CDR1 and CDR2 from the germline V gene are MNHEY and SVGEGT. The V end lost 2 bases, the J end lost 0 bases, and 13 bases lay between the germline ends. CDR3 protein: CASSYEGTGMNTEAFF. The CDR3, as DNA: TGTGCCAGCAGTTACGAAGGGACTGGGATGAACACTGAAGCTTTCTTT.

The table lists this clonotype with a count of one. The chain employs TRBV24-1 and TRBJ1-2, with D uncertain. Germline V gene data show CDR1 as KGHDR and CDR2 as SFDVKD. The CDR3 loop spans 10 amino acids. Trimming cost V 5 bases and J 8 bases, with 5 bases left between them. Written as DNA, the CDR3 is TGTGCCACCAGTGCCGAAGGCTACACCTTC. This codes for CATSAEGYTF.

This clonotype has just a few counts. The J gene is TRBJ2-5, the V gene TRBV20-1; 8 bases align to TRBD1. The CDR3 contains 14 residues. V was pared by 6 bases and J by 4 bases, with 10 bases of the junction left unmatched. In germline, CDR1 is DFQATT, CDR2 SNEGSKA (reference sequence). The CDR3 nucleotides read TGCAGTGCAAGTCATACAGGGGGAAGAGAGACCCAGTACTTC. Translation: CSASHTGGRETQYF.

The chain joins TRBV20-1 to TRBJ2-2; 9 bases agree with TRBD1. The J segment lost 5 bases and the V segment lost 0 bases, leaving 7 bases of the junction unmatched. Germline lookup yields CDR1 DFQATT and CDR2 SNEGSKA (reference sequence). This CDR3 region has 16 residues. The CDR3: CSARDQGTGITGELFF. The CDR3 coding sequence is TGCAGTGCTAGAGATCAAGGGACAGGGATAACCGGGGAGCTGTTTTTT.

The sample holds a few counts of this clonotype. V usage is TRBV6-5 and J usage is TRBJ1-1; D gene uncertain. The CDR3 runs 14 residues. Trimming removed 1 base at V and 7 bases at J, with 13 bases between. Germline CDR1 and CDR2: MNHEY and SVGAGI. CDR3 sequence: CASSYYSDRDEAFF. Written as DNA, the CDR3 is TGTGCCAGCAGTTACTACAGCGACCGGGATGAAGCTTTCTTT.

This chain uses TRBV4-3 with TRBJ2-7, with 8 nucleotides matching TRBD1. The germline V gene encodes CDR1 LGHNA and CDR2 YSLEER. The CDR3 is 13 residues long. With 5 bases clipped from V and 5 bases from J, the junction kept 5 bases outside the gene matches. CDR3 bases: TGCGCCAGCAGCGCGACAGGGGCCCACGAGCAGTACTTC. Its translation is CASSATGAHEQYF.

This clonotype was counted a few times. The chain employs TRBV7-9 and TRBJ1-1, with TRBD1 matching 7 bases. This CDR3 is 13 amino acids long. The trim removed 5 bases at V and 4 bases at J, leaving 4 bases unmatched. CDR1 SEHNR and CDR2 FQNEAQ come from the germline V gene (reference sequence). CDR3 sequence: CASSADRVTEAFF. The CDR3 DNA follows: TGTGCCAGCAGCGCAGACAGGGTCACTGAAGCTTTCTTT.

This clonotype has more than one count but fewer than ten. The chain employs TRBV4-1 and TRBJ2-7, with D perhaps matching TRBD2 (6 bases). Trimming shortened V by 0 bases and J by 5 bases, and 17 bases separated the two germline ends. Per germline, CDR1 MGHRA and CDR2 YSYEKL. The CDR3 length is 16 residues. CDR3 bases: TGCGCCAGCAGCCAAGACCCGGGACTGACAATTCACGAGCAGTACTTC. It specifies CASSQDPGLTIHEQYF.

This clonotype showed up many times. Here the CDR3 reads CASSQGVQGNYEQYF. CDR3 in DNA: TGCGCCAGCAGCCAAGGGGTACAGGGGAACTACGAGCAGTACTTC. The chain links TRBV4-3 to TRBJ2-7; 7 bases are a match to TRBD1. The CDR3 is 15 amino acids. The V gene's germline CDR1 is LGHNA and CDR2 YSLEER. The J segment lost 3 bases and the V segment lost 1 base, leaving 6 bases of the junction unmatched.

CDR3 in DNA: TGCAGTGCCGGGGGGGTGGGGGCAGATACGCAGTATTTT. Encoded protein: CSAGGVGADTQYF. V is TRBV20-1 and J is TRBJ2-3; 8 bases agree with TRBD2. This CDR3 region has 13 residues. The germline V gene has CDR1 DFQATT and CDR2 SNEGSKA (reference sequence). Trimming at V came to 6 bases and at J to 4 bases, leaving 6 bases not matched to a gene.

V and J are TRBV6-2 or TRBV6-3 and TRBJ2-7; tentatively, D is TRBD2 (6 bases). This CDR3 is built from 14 residues. Germline values: CDR1 MNHEY, CDR2 SVGEGT. V gave up 6 bases and J gave up 4 bases, with 16 bases separating them. CDR3 amino acids: CASSRSRGLYEQYF. The CDR3 DNA follows: TGTGCCAGCAGCCGGTCGCGGGGTTTGTACGAGCAGTACTTC.

Only a few counts were recorded for this clonotype. CDR3 coding DNA: TGTGCCAGCGGCCGACGGGGCGGGGGACAGGGAGAGACCCAGTACTTC. It yields the protein CASGRRGGGQGETQYF. The chain recombines TRBV9 with TRBJ2-5; the match to TRBD1 covers 9 bases. Germline CDR1 SGDLS, CDR2 YYNGEE. The V gene end was trimmed by 7 bases and the J gene end by 4 bases; junction bases not matched to a gene: 14. The CDR3 spans 16 residues.

This clonotype appeared many times. This chain joins TRBV5-1 and TRBJ2-7, with D tentatively TRBD1 or TRBD2 (5 bases each). CDR3 length equals 15 residues. Deletions cut 3 bases from V and 7 bases from J, with 20 bases between. Germline values: CDR1 SGHRS, CDR2 YFSETQ. The DNA of the CDR3 is TGCGCCAGCAGCTCCGAAGGGGCCACTACGGGGGAGCAGTACTTC. It encodes CASSSEGATTGEQYF.

V and J are TRBV6-5 and TRBJ2-2; 8 nucleotides line up with TRBD2. The CDR3 sequence is 18 residues long. Germline V gene sequence: CDR1 MNHEY, CDR2 SVGAGI. The ends lost 0 bases at V and 0 bases at J; junction bases unmatched: 6. The DNA of the CDR3 is TGTGCCAGCAGTTACTCGAAACTAGCGGTATCGAACACCGGGGAGCTGTTTTTT. Translated: CASSYSKLAVSNTGELFF.

The CDR3 bases are TGTGCCAGCAGCGGGACAAGTAATTCACCCCTCCACTTT. This gives the protein CASSGTSNSPLHF. V usage is TRBV9 and J usage is TRBJ1-6; TRBD1 might be the D (5 bases). The germline V gene encodes CDR1 SGDLS and CDR2 YYNGEE. The ends were cut back, 3 bases at V and 6 bases at J, with 7 bases in the middle. The CDR3 has 13 amino acids.

This clonotype was detected a few times. The V call is TRBV5-1, the J call TRBJ2-7, with 7 bases fitting TRBD1. This CDR3 spans 15 amino acids. In germline, CDR1 is SGHRS, CDR2 YFSETQ. V shed 2 bases and J 5 bases; nucleotides not matched to a gene: 10. CDR3 bases: TGCGCCAGCAGCTTTTTACGACAGGGTCCCCACGAGCAGTACTTC. Translation gives CASSFLRQGPHEQYF.